Here is one T cell receptor (beta chain) with its context. No antigen is known for it. CDR1 is SGHAT, CDR2 FQNNGV, per germline. The CDR3 contains 15 residues. Trimming left V 0 bases short and J 4 bases short, with 9 bases between. With 60 Vbeta and 13 Jbeta primers, the PCR was carried out. The method was immunoSEQ multiplex PCR; TCRdb's version includes in-frame clones alone and lacks a portion of them. The repertoire includes 150,000 to 200,000 clones, approximately 79% of them detected once, and approximately 4.7% sits in the top ten. This sample was taken from a study of cytomegalovirus exposure and HLA in healthy donors. Findings of the study overall: Later on, an analysis tied 15,000 to 20,000 TCR beta sequences to HLA alleles at 0.05 false discovery rate. The study designated fewer than 200 TCR beta chains cytomegalovirus-associated. There was a cluster of highly shared sequence variants that was likely a sequencing artifact. Later on, analysis showed that most CMV-associated TCR beta chains appeared to be HLA-restricted.

This sequence originates from a woman in her thirties in good health and CMV-seropositive. The gene calls are TRBV11-2 and TRBJ2-2; perhaps TRBD2 as D (6 bases). The sample consisted of PBMCs. CDR3 DNA: TGTGCCAGCAGCTTAGATCTGGGAGGCACCGGGGAGCTGTTTTTT. Its translation: CASSLDLGGTGELFF.